What follows is one TCR beta chain and its context. The antigen is unknown. Indicated time point: sample taken at primary tumor resection. The approximately 70 donors had untreated early-stage non-small cell lung cancer. Unsorted samples of tumor, nontumor lung or frozen PBMC had their whole RNA sequenced. These data come from a study of spatial heterogeneity in lung cancer. Looking at the study overall: Tumor-region counts of TCR transcripts tracked strongly with a T cell module score from matched bulk RNA-seq.

One entry per CDR3 protein, called by TCRdb with MiXCR from the 5' RACE reads. The table lists fewer than 15,000 distinct CDR3 sequences, roughly 3.3% of them singletons, with 15% to 20% in the top ten. General study findings and limits: It was found that expanded intratumoral alpha and beta TCR counts tracked tumor mutation counts. Ubiquitous nonsynonymous mutations were tracked by counts of ubiquitous expanded TCRs, and regional ones by counts of regional expanded TCRs.

With 0 bases clipped from V and 2 bases from J, the junction kept 2 bases outside the gene matches. In germline, CDR1 is SGHRS, CDR2 YFSETQ. The CDR3 runs 16 residues. V is TRBV5-1 and J is TRBJ1-6, with TRBD1 matching over 7 bases. This clonotype originated in a male donor with early-stage non-small cell lung cancer. This material consisted of lung tumor tissue, taken at surgery. CDR3 amino acids: CASSLGGTAYNSPLHF. DNA for the CDR3: TGCGCCAGCAGCTTGGGGGGGACAGCCTATAATTCACCCCTCCACTTT.